These T cell receptor beta chains were read from a single sample in a study of blood T cells in healthy people across ages. One entry per CDR3 protein results from TCRdb running MiXCR on the 5' RACE reads. The data contain 900,000 to 950,000 distinct CDR3 sequences, just under 30% of them seen just once; the ten biggest clones take up roughly 10%. This sample was shared with a second study, whose subject was T cells of mothers and their children.

Sequencing input: blood. The receptors stem from a woman aged 40-49 years in good health. The CDR3 runs from the conserved cysteine through the conserved F or W. Fields, in order: CDR3 length, D gene, V gene, clone size, J gene, CDR3 protein, CDR3 DNA. The D gene is left open where the match is weak. Only part of the rows carry a size: once, few, many, or a class if the clone is expanded.

>13|NA|TRBV29-1|many|TRBJ2-5
CSVTQGPGETQYF
TGCAGCGTGACTCAGGGACCGGGGGAGACCCAGTACTTC
>16|NA|TRBV7-2|many|TRBJ1-4
CASSLATAGPNEKLFF
TGTGCCAGCAGCTTAGCCACAGCGGGGCCAAACGAAAAACTGTTTTTT
>15|NA|TRBV20-1|few|TRBJ2-3
CSASKTRASTDTQYF
TGCAGTGCTAGTAAGACTAGAGCCAGCACAGATACGCAGTATTTT
>15|TRBD2|TRBV28|few|TRBJ2-5
CASSYPRGGLQTQYF
TGTGCCAGCAGTTATCCGCGGGGGGGCCTTCAGACCCAGTACTTC
>16|TRBD1|TRBV5-1|NA|TRBJ1-6
CANSENAGTGNSPLHF
TGCGCCAACAGCGAAAACGCCGGGACAGGGAATTCACCCCTCCACTTT
>15|NA|TRBV6-2/TRBV6-3|few|TRBJ2-2
CASSYRQGGTGELFF
TGTGCCAGCAGTTACCGACAGGGAGGCACCGGGGAGCTGTTTTTT
>17|NA|TRBV3-1|NA|TRBJ1-1
CASSQLGGNLINTEAFF
TGTGCCAGCAGCCAACTCGGGGGGAACCTAATAAACACTGAAGCTTTCTTT
>13|NA|TRBV10-3|many|TRBJ2-5
CAISVQGQETQYF
TGTGCCATCAGTGTACAGGGACAAGAGACCCAGTACTTC
>18|NA|TRBV24-1|few|TRBJ2-3
CATSDLLSPSTDTDTQYF
TGTGCCACCAGTGATTTGCTCAGCCCTTCGACAGACACAGATACGCAGTATTTT
>16|TRBD2|TRBV27|NA|TRBJ2-3
CASSARTRVSTDTQYF
TGTGCCAGCAGTGCCCGGACTAGAGTTAGCACAGATACGCAGTATTTT
>14|NA|TRBV5-1|NA|TRBJ2-6
CASSVDAGANVLTF
TGCGCCAGCAGCGTGGACGCGGGGGCCAACGTCCTGACTTTC
>15|TRBD2|TRBV28|NA|TRBJ2-3
CASSPSGGTRSTQYF
TGTGCCAGCAGTCCGAGCGGGGGGACCAGGTCCACGCAGTATTTT
>12|NA|TRBV6-1|many|TRBJ2-1
CASSEAVAKQFF
TGTGCCAGCAGTGAAGCGGTAGCTAAGCAGTTCTTC
>14|TRBD2|TRBV7-3|NA|TRBJ2-3
CASSPGTSRGTQYF
TGTGCCAGCAGCCCTGGGACTAGCCGAGGTACGCAGTATTTT
>14|NA|TRBV20-1|few|TRBJ1-4
CSSSDGQYVEKLFF
TGCAGTTCAAGCGACGGACAGTATGTGGAAAAACTGTTTTTT
>15|TRBD1|TRBV5-5|many|TRBJ1-2
CASSLTGAGDYGYTF
TGTGCCAGCAGCTTAACAGGGGCAGGGGACTATGGCTACACCTTC
>16|NA|TRBV7-2|few|TRBJ2-1
CASSQNPAVKGNEQFF
TGTGCCAGCAGCCAGAACCCTGCGGTAAAAGGCAATGAGCAGTTCTTC
>13|NA|TRBV20-1|once|TRBJ2-7
CSATRQDAYEQYF
TGCAGTGCTACCCGACAGGACGCCTACGAGCAGTACTTC
>15|TRBD1|TRBV6-2/TRBV6-3|few|TRBJ1-5
CASRPRTGFNQPQHF
TGTGCCAGCAGACCCCGGACAGGGTTTAATCAGCCCCAGCATTTT
>14|NA|TRBV5-1|NA|TRBJ1-4
CASSLRGGSEKLFF
TGCGCCAGCAGCTTGAGAGGGGGAAGTGAAAAACTGTTTTTT
>13|NA|TRBV27|many|TRBJ2-7
CASSQDSSYEQYF
TGTGCCAGCAGTCAGGATAGCTCCTACGAGCAGTACTTC
>15|NA|TRBV9|NA|TRBJ2-1
CASSVEWGGRNEQFF
TGTGCCAGCAGCGTAGAGTGGGGGGGCCGTAATGAGCAGTTCTTC
>15|NA|TRBV27|few|TRBJ1-6
CASSRNDGSNSPLHF
TGTGCCAGCAGCCGAAATGACGGTAGCAATTCACCCCTCCACTTT
>15|TRBD1|TRBV29-1|few|TRBJ2-7
CSVEMRDRGSYEQYF
TGCAGCGTTGAAATGCGGGACAGGGGCTCCTACGAGCAGTACTTC
>16|NA|TRBV12-3/TRBV12-4|NA|TRBJ2-3
CASSPFVGLGSDTQYF
TGTGCCAGCAGTCCCTTTGTGGGGTTGGGGTCAGATACGCAGTATTTT
>14|NA|TRBV29-1|NA|TRBJ1-2
CSVEDRDLLYGYTF
TGCAGCGTTGAAGATCGGGACCTCCTCTATGGCTACACCTTC
>15|TRBD2|TRBV19|few|TRBJ2-1
CASSIGSGGYNEQFF
TGTGCCAGTAGTATAGGTAGCGGGGGATACAATGAGCAGTTCTTC
>14|NA|TRBV3-1|NA|TRBJ1-1
CASSQRGARTEAFF
TGTGCCAGCAGCCAGAGGGGGGCACGGACTGAAGCTTTCTTT
>17|TRBD2|TRBV13|NA|TRBJ2-6
CASSLLMGGAGANVLTF
TGTGCCAGCAGCCTCCTCATGGGGGGAGCGGGGGCTAACGTCCTGACTTTC
>15|TRBD1|TRBV20-1|many|TRBJ1-5
CSARARQGGNQPQHF
TGCAGTGCTAGAGCCAGACAGGGCGGCAATCAGCCCCAGCATTTT
>16|NA|TRBV5-6|many|TRBJ2-5
CASSEYSGGTQETQYF
TGTGCCAGCAGCGAATATTCAGGGGGGACACAAGAGACCCAGTACTTC